This passage covers 20 T cell receptor beta chains from one sample sequenced in a study of cytomegalovirus exposure and HLA in healthy donors (dated by TCRdb to the late 2010s). To prepare the library, the immunoSEQ multiplex PCR assay was applied. For the multiplex PCR, a mixture combining 60 forward primers for TCR Vbeta segments and 13 reverse primers for TCR Jbeta segments was used. What TCRdb holds here is the immuneACCESS table cut down to in-frame rearrangements. Part of the clones is not present; checked against another copy, under half of the missing clones reflect an unresolved V gene, and the others are unexplained. Recorded for this sample are 90,000 to 120,000 clones; over 75% of them occurred a single time. Approximately 2.4% of the sample is held by the ten biggest clonotypes. What was sequenced was PBMCs. The receptors originated from a man aged 30 to 45 in good health and CMV-seronegative.

The gene calls are TRBV9 and TRBJ2-3; no clear D gene. V dropped 3 bases and J dropped 2 bases, with 10 bases sitting between them. Germline CDR1 is SGDLS and CDR2 is YYNGEE. This CDR3 spans 14 amino acids. The CDR3: CASSGRWATDTQYF. CDR3 DNA: TGTGCCAGCAGCGGACGGTGGGCCACAGATACGCAGTATTTT.

CDR3 sequence: CASLDQGSGANVLTF. The DNA of the CDR3 is TGTGCCAGCTTAGATCAGGGTTCTGGGGCCAACGTCCTGACTTTC. V is TRBV6-6 and J is TRBJ2-6; weak D call: TRBD1 (5 bases). This CDR3 spans 15 amino acids. V lost 8 bases to trimming and J lost 1 base, with 12 bases between them. CDR1 is MNHNY, CDR2 SVGAGI, per germline (reference sequence).

The V call is TRBV6-4, the J call TRBJ2-2, with D tentatively TRBD2 (6 bases). Germline V gene lookup returns CDR1 MRHNA and CDR2 SNTAGT. V gave up 2 bases and J gave up 4 bases, with 8 bases separating them. The CDR3 consists of 14 residues. The CDR3 coding sequence is TGTGCCAGCAGTGACCGGAGGGGCACCGGGGAGCTGTTTTTT. Its translation is CASSDRRGTGELFF.

The chain recombines TRBV9 with TRBJ2-1; 8 bases agree with TRBD2. The CDR3 is 15 amino acids. V was clipped by 6 bases and J by 1 base; unmatched bases: 6. CDR1 and CDR2 (germline): SGDLS, YYNGEE. CDR3 region: CASTQAGESYNEQFF. In nucleotides, the CDR3 is TGTGCCAGCACCCAAGCGGGGGAGTCCTACAATGAGCAGTTCTTC.

The chain recombines TRBV4-1 with TRBJ2-1; TRBD2 agrees at 10 bases. Germline V gives CDR1 MGHRA, CDR2 YSYEKL. With V trimmed by 2 bases and J by 4 bases, 8 bases remained unmatched. CDR3 size: 17 residues. The CDR3 spells CASSQLAGLARYNEQFF. The CDR3 DNA follows: TGCGCCAGCAGCCAATTAGCGGGACTAGCGAGGTACAATGAGCAGTTCTTC.

On this clone: Other DNA sequences in this specimen translate into the identical CDR3. The V call is TRBV5-1, the J call TRBJ1-1; D is undetermined. The V end lost 0 bases, the J end lost 0 bases, and 6 bases lay between the germline ends. Germline loops: CDR1 SGHRS, CDR2 YFSETQ. The CDR3 runs 14 residues. The CDR3 region has the DNA TGCGCCAGCAGCTTGGACTCCCTGAACACTGAAGCTTTCTTT. Protein sequence: CASSLDSLNTEAFF.

The chain couples TRBV11-3 to TRBJ2-7, with 10 bases identical to TRBD1. V gave up 5 bases and J gave up 1 base; unmatched junction bases: 5. From germline, CDR1 is SGHNT and CDR2 YENEEA. This CDR3 has 15 amino acids. CDR3 amino acids: CASSGGTGDSYEQYF. In DNA, the CDR3 is TGTGCCAGCAGCGGAGGGACAGGGGATTCCTACGAGCAGTACTTC.

The chain uses TRBV29-1 and TRBJ1-5; D remains ambiguous. V dropped 4 bases and J dropped 5 bases, with 15 bases sitting between them. Germline lookup yields CDR1 SQVTM and CDR2 ANQGSEA. CDR3 length: 14 residues. The CDR3 sequence is CSVGGVSPDQPQHF. The DNA of the CDR3 is TGCAGCGTTGGCGGGGTCTCTCCCGATCAGCCCCAGCATTTT.

The table lists this clone with a few counts. The chain carries TRBV29-1 and TRBJ1-1; weak D call: TRBD1 (6 bases). The germline gives CDR1 SQVTM, CDR2 ANQGSEA. This CDR3 has 17 residues. V shed 2 bases and J shed 2 bases, with 21 bases lying between them. DNA for the CDR3: TGCAGCGTTGAAAACCAGGGGCGGAACACATGCAACACTGAAGCTTTCTTT. This translates into CSVENQGRNTCNTEAFF.

The chain joins TRBV29-1 to TRBJ2-1, with a weak D call TRBD2 (7 bases). Germline CDR1 and CDR2: SQVTM and ANQGSEA. V was cut by 7 bases and J by 8 bases, with 21 bases left in between. CDR3 length equals 14 residues. This chain's CDR3 is CSGTGGPLGDEQFF. The CDR3 nucleotides read TGCAGCGGTACGGGGGGCCCCCTAGGTGATGAGCAGTTCTTC.

This clone has more than one count but fewer than ten. The chain uses TRBV6-5 and TRBJ2-1; 9 nucleotides line up with TRBD1. Germline CDR1 is MNHEY and CDR2 is SVGAGI. There are 15 residues in the CDR3. V shed 5 bases and J 2 bases; nucleotides not matched to a gene: 4. The CDR3 region is CASSVGTGTYNEQFF. Written as DNA, the CDR3 is TGTGCCAGCAGTGTAGGGACAGGGACCTACAATGAGCAGTTCTTC.

The gene calls are TRBV7-2 and TRBJ2-3; 8 nucleotides align to TRBD2. The J segment lost 7 bases and the V segment lost 4 bases, leaving 4 bases of the junction unmatched. Looked up from germline, CDR1 is SGHTA and CDR2 is FQGNSA. This CDR3 is 13 amino acids long. The CDR3 spells CASSSRGENTQYF. The CDR3 DNA follows: TGTGCCAGCAGCTCGCGGGGGGAGAATACGCAGTATTTT.

This chain joins TRBV5-1 and TRBJ2-7; possible D gene TRBD1, 5 bases. CDR3 length: 15 amino acids. Germline V gene data show CDR1 as SGHRS and CDR2 as YFSETQ. V was cut by 2 bases and J by 4 bases, with 16 bases left in between. CDR3 bases: TGCGCCAGCAGCTTCTCAGTAACAGGAGATTACGAGCAGTACTTC. Its protein product is CASSFSVTGDYEQYF.

The CDR3 coding sequence is TGTGCCAGCAGGAGCGTCCCGGGAGTATATGGCTACACCTTC. Translating it yields CASRSVPGVYGYTF. The chain combines TRBV6-4 with TRBJ1-2; no clear D gene. The CDR3 loop spans 14 amino acids. Trimming shortened V by 6 bases and J by 5 bases, and 16 bases separated the two germline ends. Germline loops: CDR1 MRHNA, CDR2 SNTAGT.

The rearrangement links TRBV14 to TRBJ2-7; the D is unclear. This CDR3 has 11 residues. Per the germline V gene, CDR1 is SGHDN and CDR2 is FVKESK. Deletions cut 3 bases from V and 5 bases from J, with 5 bases between. The CDR3 DNA sequence: TGTGCCAGCAGCCATGCGCACGAGCAGTACTTC. Protein product: CASSHAHEQYF.

The V call is TRBV6-1, the J call TRBJ1-2, with D unclear. CDR3 length: 14 amino acids. Trimming shortened V by 5 bases and J by 1 base, and 11 bases separated the two germline ends. The germline gives CDR1 MNHNS, CDR2 SASEGT. The DNA for the CDR3 is TGTGCCAGCAGTACACAGATGCTTAACTATGGCTACACCTTC. This translates into CASSTQMLNYGYTF.

The chain carries TRBV5-1 and TRBJ2-1, with 10 bases identical to TRBD2. Germline-derived CDR1 and CDR2 are SGHRS and YFSETQ. This CDR3 is built from 17 residues. V shed 1 base, J shed 5 bases, and the junction held 9 bases outside the gene matches. CDR3 residues: CASSLSILAGLNNEQFF. The CDR3, as DNA: TGCGCCAGCAGCTTGTCGATACTAGCGGGACTAAACAATGAGCAGTTCTTC.

The chain combines TRBV5-6 with TRBJ1-1; a weak D match, TRBD1 (5 bases). The V end lost 4 bases, the J end lost 6 bases, and 16 bases lay between the germline ends. Looked up from germline, CDR1 is SGHDT and CDR2 is YYEEEE. This CDR3 region has 14 residues. In DNA, the CDR3 is TGTGCCAGCAGCCTTCGGGGGAACAACGCTGAAGCTTTCTTT. Translated: CASSLRGNNAEAFF.

The chain combines TRBV6-5 with TRBJ2-7; TRBD1 aligns across 9 bases. The CDR3 has 15 amino acids. V lost 4 bases to trimming and J lost 6 bases; unmatched junction nucleotides: 10. Germline-derived CDR1 and CDR2 are MNHEY and SVGAGI. The CDR3 DNA reads as TGTGCCAGCAGTTCAGCCGGGACAGGGTTTGTCGAGCAGTACTTC. Amino acid sequence: CASSSAGTGFVEQYF.

This clone was counted once. The CDR3 coding sequence is TGTGCCAGCCAAACCTCTAGCGGGACCCAAGAGACCCAGTACTTC. Its protein product is CASQTSSGTQETQYF. The rearrangement joins TRBV6-5 to TRBJ2-5, with 9 positions matching TRBD2. CDR1 is MNHEY and CDR2 is SVGAGI in the germline V gene. V lost 8 bases to trimming and J lost 1 base; unmatched junction nucleotides: 8. This CDR3 is 15 amino acids long.